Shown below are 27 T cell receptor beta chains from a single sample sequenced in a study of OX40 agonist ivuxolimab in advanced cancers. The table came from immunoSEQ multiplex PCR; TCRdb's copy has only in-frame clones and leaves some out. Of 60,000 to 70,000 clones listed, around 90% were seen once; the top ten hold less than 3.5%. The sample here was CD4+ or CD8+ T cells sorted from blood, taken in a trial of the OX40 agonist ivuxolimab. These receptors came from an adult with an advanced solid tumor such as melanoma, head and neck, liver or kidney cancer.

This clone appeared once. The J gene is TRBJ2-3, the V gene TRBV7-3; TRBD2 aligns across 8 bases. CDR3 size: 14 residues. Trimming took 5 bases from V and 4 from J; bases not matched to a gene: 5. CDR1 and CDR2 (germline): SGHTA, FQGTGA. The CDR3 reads CASSPAGGSDTQYF. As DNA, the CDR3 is TGTGCCAGCAGCCCCGCGGGGGGTTCAGATACGCAGTATTTT.

CDR3 in DNA: TGTGCCTGGAAAAGACAGGGCAGCACCGGGGAGCTGTTTTTT. Its protein is CAWKRQGSTGELFF. This chain connects TRBV30 to TRBJ2-2, with TRBD1 matching over 7 bases. CDR1 and CDR2 (germline): GTSNPN, SVGIG (reference sequence). The CDR3 consists of 14 residues. With V trimmed by 4 bases and J by 4 bases, 6 bases remained unmatched.

The CDR3 nucleotides read TGTGCCAGCAGTGACCTCCCGGACAATGAGCAGTTCTTC. Translation: CASSDLPDNEQFF. This rearrangement joins TRBV6-4 to TRBJ2-1; D gene uncertain. The V gene lost 2 bases and the J gene lost 5 bases, with 7 bases spanning the gap. The CDR3 loop spans 13 amino acids. Germline V CDR1 and CDR2: MRHNA, SNTAGT.

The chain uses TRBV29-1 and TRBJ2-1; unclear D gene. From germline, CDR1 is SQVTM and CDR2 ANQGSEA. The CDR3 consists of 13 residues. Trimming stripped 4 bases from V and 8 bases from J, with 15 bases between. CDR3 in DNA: TGCAGCGTTGCCCCCTACGAACGGGATGAGCAGTTCTTC. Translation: CSVAPYERDEQFF.

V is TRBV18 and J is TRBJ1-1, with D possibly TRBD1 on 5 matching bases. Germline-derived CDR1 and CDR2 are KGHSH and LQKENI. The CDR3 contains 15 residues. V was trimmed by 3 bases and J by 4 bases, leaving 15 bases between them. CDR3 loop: CASSPPTGGGTEAFF. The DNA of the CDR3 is TGTGCCAGCTCACCTCCGACGGGGGGGGGCACTGAAGCTTTCTTT.

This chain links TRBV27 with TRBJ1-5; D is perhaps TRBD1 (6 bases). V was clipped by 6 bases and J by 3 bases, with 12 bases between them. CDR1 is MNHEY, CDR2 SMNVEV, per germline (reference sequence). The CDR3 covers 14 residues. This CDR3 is CASREQGFNQPQHF. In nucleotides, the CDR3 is TGTGCCAGCAGGGAACAGGGTTTCAATCAGCCCCAGCATTTT.

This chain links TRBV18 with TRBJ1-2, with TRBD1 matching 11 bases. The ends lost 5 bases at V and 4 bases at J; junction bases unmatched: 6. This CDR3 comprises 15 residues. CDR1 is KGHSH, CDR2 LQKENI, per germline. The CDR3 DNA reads TGTGCCAGCTCATTACCGGGACAGGGGGTCTATGGCTACACCTTC. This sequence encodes CASSLPGQGVYGYTF. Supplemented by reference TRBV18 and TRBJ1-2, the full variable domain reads NAGVMQNPRHLVRRRGQEARLRCSPMKGHSHVYWYRQLPEEGLKFMVYLQKENIIDESGMPKERFSAEFPKEGPSILRIQQVVRGDSAAYFCASSLPGQGVYGYTFGSGTRLTVV.

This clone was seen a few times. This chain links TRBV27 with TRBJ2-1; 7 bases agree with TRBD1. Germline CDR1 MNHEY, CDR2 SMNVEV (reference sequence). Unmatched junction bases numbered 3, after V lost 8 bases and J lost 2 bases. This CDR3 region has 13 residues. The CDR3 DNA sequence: TGTGCCAGCGCACAGGGGACCTACAATGAGCAGTTCTTC. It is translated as CASAQGTYNEQFF.

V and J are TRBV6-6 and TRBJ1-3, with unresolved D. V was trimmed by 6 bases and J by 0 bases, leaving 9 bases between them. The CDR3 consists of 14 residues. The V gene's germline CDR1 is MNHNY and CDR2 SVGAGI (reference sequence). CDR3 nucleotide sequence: TGTGCCAGCAGCAGTCGCTTCTCTGGAAACACCATATATTTT. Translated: CASSSRFSGNTIYF.

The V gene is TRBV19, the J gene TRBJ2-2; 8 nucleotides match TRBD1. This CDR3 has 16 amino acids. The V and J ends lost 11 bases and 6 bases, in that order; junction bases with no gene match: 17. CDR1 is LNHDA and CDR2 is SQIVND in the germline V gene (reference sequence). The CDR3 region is CASKGVGTGGPGELFF. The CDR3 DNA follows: TGTGCCTCCAAGGGGGTGGGGACAGGTGGCCCCGGGGAGCTGTTTTTT.

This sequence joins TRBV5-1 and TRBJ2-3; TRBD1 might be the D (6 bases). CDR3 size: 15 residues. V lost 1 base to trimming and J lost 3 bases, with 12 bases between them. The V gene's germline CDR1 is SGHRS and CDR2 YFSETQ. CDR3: CASSLTRGWTDTQYF. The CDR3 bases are TGCGCCAGCAGCTTGACCAGGGGTTGGACAGATACGCAGTATTTT.

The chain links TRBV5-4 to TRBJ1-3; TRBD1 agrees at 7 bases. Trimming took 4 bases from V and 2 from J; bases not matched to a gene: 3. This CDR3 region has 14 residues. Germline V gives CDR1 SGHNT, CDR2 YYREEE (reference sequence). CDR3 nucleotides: TGTGCCAGCAGCATGACAGGGACTGGAAACACCATATATTTT. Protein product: CASSMTGTGNTIYF.

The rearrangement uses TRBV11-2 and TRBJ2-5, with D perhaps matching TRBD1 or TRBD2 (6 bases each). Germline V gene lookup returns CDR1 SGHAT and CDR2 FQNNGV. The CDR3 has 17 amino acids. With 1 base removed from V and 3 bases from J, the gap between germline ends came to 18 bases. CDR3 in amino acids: CASSLGRGPPSEETQYF. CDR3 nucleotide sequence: TGTGCCAGCAGCTTAGGTCGGGGGCCCCCCTCAGAAGAGACCCAGTACTTC. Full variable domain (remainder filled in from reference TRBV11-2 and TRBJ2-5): EAGVAQSPRYKIIEKRQSVAFWCNPISGHATLYWYQQILGQGPKLLIQFQNNGVVDDSQLPKDRFSAERLKGVDSTLKIQPAKLEDSAVYLCASSLGRGPPSEETQYFGPGTRLLVL.

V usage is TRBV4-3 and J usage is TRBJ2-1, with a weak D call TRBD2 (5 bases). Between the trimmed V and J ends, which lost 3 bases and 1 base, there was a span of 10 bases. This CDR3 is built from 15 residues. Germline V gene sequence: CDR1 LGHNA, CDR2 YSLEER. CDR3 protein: CASSHGEPSYNEQFF. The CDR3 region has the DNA TGCGCCAGCAGCCATGGGGAGCCTTCCTACAATGAGCAGTTCTTC.

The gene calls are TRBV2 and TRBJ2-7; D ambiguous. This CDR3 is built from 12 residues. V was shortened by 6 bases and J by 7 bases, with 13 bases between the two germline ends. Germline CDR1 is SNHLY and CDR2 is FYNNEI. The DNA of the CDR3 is TGTGCCAGCAGAAGGGAACGTGGGGAGCAGTACTTC. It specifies CASRRERGEQYF.

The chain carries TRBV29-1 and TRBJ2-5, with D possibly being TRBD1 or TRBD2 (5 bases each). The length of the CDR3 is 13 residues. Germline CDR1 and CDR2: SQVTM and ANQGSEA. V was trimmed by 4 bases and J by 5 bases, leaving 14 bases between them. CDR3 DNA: TGCAGCGTTGTGGGAGAGGGGTGGGAGACCCAGTACTTC. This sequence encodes CSVVGEGWETQYF.

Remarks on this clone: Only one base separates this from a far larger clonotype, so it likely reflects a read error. The CDR3 region has the DNA TGTGCCAGCAGCCTCACTAGCGGGGGCGGATTCGAGCAGTACTTC. It codes for CASSLTSGGGFEQYF. The chain couples TRBV13 to TRBJ2-7; 11 bases are a match to TRBD2. Germline V gene data show CDR1 as PRHDT and CDR2 as FYEKMQ (reference sequence). This CDR3 has 15 residues. Trimming at V came to 5 bases and at J to 6 bases, leaving 9 bases not matched to a gene.

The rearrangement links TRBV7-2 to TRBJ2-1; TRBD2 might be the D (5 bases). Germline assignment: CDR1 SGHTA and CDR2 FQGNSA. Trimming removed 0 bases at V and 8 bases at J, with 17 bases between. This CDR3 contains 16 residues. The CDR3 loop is CASSLAGPRVSHEQFF. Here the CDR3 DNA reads TGTGCCAGCAGCTTAGCAGGGCCGAGGGTGTCCCATGAGCAGTTCTTC.

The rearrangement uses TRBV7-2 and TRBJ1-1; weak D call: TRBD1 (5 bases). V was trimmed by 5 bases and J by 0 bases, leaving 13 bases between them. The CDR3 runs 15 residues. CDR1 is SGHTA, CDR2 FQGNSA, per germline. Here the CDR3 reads CASSPTPGLNTEAFF. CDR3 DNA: TGTGCCAGCAGCCCCACGCCGGGGCTGAACACTGAAGCTTTCTTT.

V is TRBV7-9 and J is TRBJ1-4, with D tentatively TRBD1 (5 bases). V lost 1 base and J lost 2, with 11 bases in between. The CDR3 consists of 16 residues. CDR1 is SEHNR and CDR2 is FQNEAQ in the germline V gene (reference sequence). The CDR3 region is CASSLGREVTNEKLFF. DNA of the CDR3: TGTGCCAGCAGCTTAGGCAGGGAAGTGACTAATGAAAAACTGTTTTTT.

In nucleotides, the CDR3 is TGCGCCAGCAGCCGGGACGGTGAGGACGAGCAGTACTTC. It specifies CASSRDGEDEQYF. The chain carries TRBV5-1 and TRBJ2-7; D possibly matches TRBD1 or TRBD2 (5 bases each). This CDR3 contains 13 residues. The germline gives CDR1 SGHRS, CDR2 YFSETQ. Trimming shortened V by 4 bases and J by 5 bases, and 13 bases separated the two germline ends.

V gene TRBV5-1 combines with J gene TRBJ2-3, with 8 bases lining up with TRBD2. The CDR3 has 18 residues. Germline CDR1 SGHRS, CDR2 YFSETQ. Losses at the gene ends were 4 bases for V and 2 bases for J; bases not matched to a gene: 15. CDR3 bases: TGCGCCAGCAGCACGGGGACGGGGGGGCCAGGCAACACAGATACGCAGTATTTT. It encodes CASSTGTGGPGNTDTQYF.

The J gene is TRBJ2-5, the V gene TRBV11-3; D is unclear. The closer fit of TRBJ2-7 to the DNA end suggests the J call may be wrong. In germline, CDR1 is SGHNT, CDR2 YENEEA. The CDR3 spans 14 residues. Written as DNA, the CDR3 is TGTGCCAGCAGCCCAGTCCAGAGCTCCTACGAGCAGTACTTC. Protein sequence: CASSPVQSSYEQYF.

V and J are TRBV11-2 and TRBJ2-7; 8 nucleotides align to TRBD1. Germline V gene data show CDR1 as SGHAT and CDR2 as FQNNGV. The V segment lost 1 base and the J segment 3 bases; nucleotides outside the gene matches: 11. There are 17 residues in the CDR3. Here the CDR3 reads CASSLVGGRGQVYEQYF. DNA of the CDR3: TGTGCCAGCAGCTTAGTGGGAGGTAGGGGACAGGTCTACGAGCAGTACTTC.

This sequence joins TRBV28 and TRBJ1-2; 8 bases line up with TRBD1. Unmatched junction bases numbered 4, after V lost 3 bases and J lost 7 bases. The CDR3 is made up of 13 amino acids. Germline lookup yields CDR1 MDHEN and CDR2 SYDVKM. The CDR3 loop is CASSLRQGFGYTF. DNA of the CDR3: TGTGCCAGCAGTTTGAGACAGGGGTTTGGCTACACCTTC.

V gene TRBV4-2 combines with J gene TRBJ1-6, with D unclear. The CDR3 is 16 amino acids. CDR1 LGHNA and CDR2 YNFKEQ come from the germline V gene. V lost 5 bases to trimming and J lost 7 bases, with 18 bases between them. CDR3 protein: CASSESFKNRNSPLHF. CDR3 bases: TGTGCCAGCAGCGAAAGTTTTAAGAACCGGAATTCACCCCTCCACTTT.

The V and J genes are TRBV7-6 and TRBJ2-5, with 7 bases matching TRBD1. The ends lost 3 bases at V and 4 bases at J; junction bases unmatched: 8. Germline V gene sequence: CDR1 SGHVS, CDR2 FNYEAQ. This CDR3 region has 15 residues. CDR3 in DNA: TGTGCCAGCAGCTTGACAGGGAGTCTGGGAGAGACCCAGTACTTC. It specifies CASSLTGSLGETQYF.